This section outlines one TCR beta chain sequence together with its context. Patients picked for sequencing had shown CD8+CD57+ cell expansion detected by flow cytometry. TCR beta VDJ and CDR3 were profiled, and genomic DNA was the template. TCRdb reanalysed the reads using MiXCR and keeps one entry per CDR3 protein. The table shows 80,000 to 100,000 distinct CDR3 sequences, with roughly 70% occurring only once. These data belong to a study of CD8+CD57+ T cells in acquired aplastic anemia. Trimming pared 4 bases from V and 4 bases from J, leaving 10 bases between. Germline V gives CDR1 LNHDA, CDR2 SQIVND (reference sequence). This CDR3 has 14 residues.

This receptor was taken from a human donor with aplastic anemia. This sequence joins TRBV19 and TRBJ1-4; D is unresolved. Source material: sorted CD4+, CD8+, or CD8+CD57+ T cells (not recorded which) from PBMCs. The CDR3 loop reads CASSRSANNEKLFF. The CDR3 DNA reads as TGTGCCAGTAGTAGGTCAGCTAATAATGAAAAACTGTTTTTT.